A single sample is the source of the 16 T cell receptor beta chains below, sequenced in a study of blood T cell repertoires in COVID-19. Profiling relied on immunoSEQ multiplex PCR, and the TCRdb table lists in-frame clones only, not all of them. In the table there are around 250,000 clones, roughly 88% of which are singletons. The specimen was PBMCs or T cells enriched from blood (not recorded which). The receptors derive from a woman in her 40s with acute COVID-19.

The chain recombines TRBV5-8 with TRBJ2-2; 7 positions match TRBD1. Germline V lookup: CDR1 SGHTS, CDR2 YDEGEE. The CDR3 spans 15 residues. Unmatched junction bases numbered 5, after V lost 4 bases and J lost 2 bases. The chain's CDR3 is CASSVWDSNTGELFF. Here the CDR3 DNA reads TGTGCCAGCAGCGTGTGGGACAGCAACACCGGGGAGCTGTTTTTT.

This chain links TRBV30 with TRBJ2-1; D is uncertain. CDR1 and CDR2 (germline): GTSNPN, SVGIG (reference sequence). This CDR3 contains 11 residues. V dropped 5 bases and J dropped 6 bases, with 8 bases sitting between them. CDR3 sequence (DNA): TGTGCCTGGGGAGTTATCAATGAGCAGTTCTTC. Translation gives CAWGVINEQFF.

V gene TRBV9 combines with J gene TRBJ2-1, with 11 bases that match TRBD2. The CDR3 covers 16 residues. The V gene end was trimmed by 4 bases and the J gene end by 6 bases; junction bases not matched to a gene: 9. Germline V gives CDR1 SGDLS, CDR2 YYNGEE. DNA for the CDR3: TGTGCCAGCAGCCCGCGAACTAGCGGGGGTATCAATGAGCAGTTCTTC. It is translated as CASSPRTSGGINEQFF.

V usage is TRBV3-1 (or the pseudogene TRBV3-2) and J usage is TRBJ2-7; D is unresolved. The V end lost 0 bases, the J end lost 3 bases, and 12 bases lay between the germline ends. The CDR3 spans 15 residues. The V gene's germline CDR1 is LGHDT and CDR2 YNNKEL (reference sequence). CDR3 sequence (DNA): TGTGCCAGCAGCCAAGATGTCCACTCCGGCTACGAGCAGTACTTC. Amino acid sequence: CASSQDVHSGYEQYF.

The chain uses TRBV7-6 and TRBJ2-5; D unclear. The V end was cut by 6 bases, the J end by 2 bases, with 7 bases between. Germline V CDR1 and CDR2: SGHVS, FNYEAQ. The CDR3 runs 12 residues. The chain's CDR3 is CASSRQQETQYF. The CDR3 DNA sequence: TGTGCCAGCAGTCGCCAGCAAGAGACCCAGTACTTC.

V usage is TRBV19 and J usage is TRBJ1-4; 10 bases match TRBD1. Germline V gene sequence: CDR1 LNHDA, CDR2 SQIVND (reference sequence). This CDR3 has 14 residues. The trim removed 3 bases at V and 10 bases at J, leaving 5 bases unmatched. The CDR3 DNA reads as TGTGCCAGTAGTATCGGGACAGGGGAAGGAAAACTGTTTTTT. Residues: CASSIGTGEGKLFF.

V usage is TRBV7-9 and J usage is TRBJ1-2; 8 bases are shared with TRBD1. The CDR3 runs to 13 residues. Trimming removed 4 bases from V and 8 bases from J; junction bases left unmatched: 6. Germline assignment: CDR1 SEHNR and CDR2 FQNEAQ (reference sequence). The CDR3 DNA reads as TGTGCCAGCAGCTCCCAGGGGGCGGACGGCTACACCTTC. Translated: CASSSQGADGYTF.

The CDR3 region is CASSTQRTGGEQFF. In nucleotides, the CDR3 is TGTGCCAGCAGCACTCAACGGACGGGGGGTGAGCAGTTCTTC. The chain carries TRBV11-3 and TRBJ2-1, with 7 bases lining up with TRBD2. After removal of 5 bases from V and 9 bases from J, the junction contained 10 bases not matched to a gene. The CDR3 extends over 14 amino acids. Germline V gene lookup returns CDR1 SGHNT and CDR2 YENEEA.

The chain uses TRBV7-2 and TRBJ2-5; TRBD2 agrees at 7 bases. The V gene end was trimmed by 3 bases and the J gene end by 0 bases; junction bases not matched to a gene: 7. The CDR3 sequence is 16 residues long. CDR1 is SGHTA, CDR2 FQGNSA, per germline. The CDR3 spells CASSLNEREYQETQYF. DNA for the CDR3: TGTGCCAGCAGCTTGAACGAGCGGGAATACCAAGAGACCCAGTACTTC.

This sequence joins TRBV11-3 and TRBJ1-2; 8 bases are a match to TRBD1. The CDR3 is 15 residues long. J gave up 6 bases and V 0 bases, and 6 bases lay outside the gene matches. Germline assignment: CDR1 SGHNT and CDR2 YENEEA. The CDR3 nucleotides are TGTGCCAGCAGCTTAGACCCGACAGGGGCTAATGGCTACACCTTC. Protein product: CASSLDPTGANGYTF.

V usage is TRBV11-2 and J usage is TRBJ2-2; no definite D call. V lost 7 bases and J 1 base, leaving 7 bases between the germline ends. The germline V gene has CDR1 SGHAT and CDR2 FQNNGV. The length of the CDR3 is 13 residues. The CDR3 DNA reads as TGTGCCAGCATCCTATTGAACACCGGGGAGCTGTTTTTT. As protein: CASILLNTGELFF.

This sequence joins TRBV5-6 and TRBJ1-1; D might be TRBD1 (6 bases). Germline CDR1 SGHDT, CDR2 YYEEEE. The CDR3 covers 13 residues. V lost 0 bases, J lost 3 bases, and 6 bases lay in between. CDR3 DNA sequence: TGTGCCAGCAGCTTGGGACAGGACACTGAAGCTTTCTTT. Encoded protein: CASSLGQDTEAFF.

The chain links TRBV6-6 to TRBJ2-7; D possibly corresponds to TRBD2 (5 bases). Between the trimmed V and J ends, which lost 6 bases and 1 base, there was a span of 13 bases. In germline, CDR1 is MNHNY, CDR2 SVGAGI (reference sequence). This CDR3 has 14 amino acids. This CDR3 reads CASRPSGLSYEQYV. CDR3 sequence (DNA): TGTGCCAGCAGGCCATCGGGGTTATCCTACGAGCAGTACGTC.

In this sample, this clone turned up a few times. This chain connects TRBV28 to TRBJ2-1, with a tentative D call TRBD2 (6 bases). The CDR3 has 14 residues. The V gene lost 7 bases and the J gene lost 5 bases, with 15 bases spanning the gap. Germline loops: CDR1 MDHEN, CDR2 SYDVKM. CDR3 sequence: CASISGGANNEQFF. CDR3 DNA: TGTGCCAGCATTTCCGGCGGGGCAAACAATGAGCAGTTCTTC.

The V gene is TRBV7-9, the J gene TRBJ1-4; no clear D. V was cut by 1 base and J by 8 bases, with 11 bases left in between. Germline-derived CDR1 and CDR2 are SEHNR and FQNEAQ (reference sequence). CDR3 length: 14 amino acids. The CDR3 loop reads CASSLGQDGEKLFF. The CDR3 coding sequence is TGTGCCAGCAGCTTAGGGCAGGATGGGGAAAAACTGTTTTTT.

This clone was found a few times. V and J are TRBV10-3 and TRBJ2-1; 11 bases are a match to TRBD2. CDR3 length equals 16 residues. Germline values: CDR1 ENHRY, CDR2 SYGVKD. V dropped 10 bases and J dropped 3; count of bases not matched to a gene: 11. The DNA for the CDR3 is TGTGCCACCGGGACTAGCGGAGGCGGGAACTACAATGAGCAGTTCTTC. Translation: CATGTSGGGNYNEQFF.